This T cell receptor beta chain was retrieved from a study of CD8 T cells in ankylosing spondylitis. TCRdb reprocessed the 5' RACE reads via MiXCR and lists one record per CDR3 protein. The sample lists roughly 150,000 distinct CDR3 sequences, 25% to 35% occurring once. The CDR3 extends over 13 amino acids. Germline assignment: CDR1 LGHDT and CDR2 YNNKEL (reference sequence). V shed 0 bases and J shed 5 bases, with 4 bases lying between them. V usage is TRBV3-1 and J usage is TRBJ1-4; D gene unclear. Sequencing was carried out using synovial fluid, either unsorted or a sorted T cell fraction (not recorded which). The receptor was derived from a male donor with ankylosing spondylitis. The CDR3 spells CASSQDKNEKLFF. As DNA, the CDR3 is TGTGCCAGCAGCCAAGATAAGAATGAAAAACTGTTTTTT.